This T cell receptor (beta chain) came from a study of T cells in Graves' hyperthyroidism and ophthalmopathy. Hyperthyroidism in the patients, aged 18 to 65, was newly diagnosed and under 2 months in duration. Diagnosis rested on symptoms, serum thyroxine and TRAb, thyroid ultrasound, and orbital computed tomography. First hyperthyroidism diagnosis is when the blood sample was obtained, before any ophthalmopathy symptoms. Amplified TCR beta CDR3 regions derived from RNA transcripts. Researchers ran a first-round RT-PCR on the TCR CDR3 using the HTBI primer set. TCRdb reprocessed the multiplex PCR reads with MiXCR, giving one entry per CDR3 protein. The sample has about 380,000 distinct CDR3 sequences, 13% seen once. General study points: The model predicted ophthalmopathy a median around six months before onset.

Many counts were recorded for this clonotype. Antigen unknown. Deletions cut 8 bases from V and 10 bases from J, with 15 bases between. The germline gives CDR1 MDHEN, CDR2 SYDVKM. This CDR3 spans 13 amino acids. The sequenced sample was blood. V is TRBV28 and J is TRBJ1-6, with a weak D call TRBD1 (6 bases). This receptor was taken from a man aged 25-45 years with Graves' hyperthyroidism that later progressed to Graves' ophthalmopathy. CDR3 nucleotides: TGTGCCAGCGGAACCAGGGGAAGGTCACCCCTCCACTTT. It specifies CASGTRGRSPLHF.